This T cell receptor beta chain appears in the sequencing data of a study of CD8 T cells in Susac syndrome. RNA in amounts of roughly 0.45 to 1 ug was reverse transcribed with random hexamers. Using its own MiXCR run on the immunoSEQ multiplex PCR reads, TCRdb lists one record per CDR3 protein. The sample records 150,000 to 200,000 distinct CDR3 sequences, roughly 92% being singletons. The germline V gene has CDR1 LGHDT and CDR2 YNNKEL (reference sequence). The CDR3 covers 15 residues. Trimming removed 6 bases at V and 5 bases at J, with 19 bases between. The sample consisted of CD4+ T cells from PBMCs. This chain links TRBV3-1 with TRBJ2-5, with D possibly being TRBD2 (5 bases). This receptor was obtained from a human donor in good health. The DNA for the CDR3 is TGTGCCAGCAGTCCCGATAGCGCCCGTGCGGAGACCCAGTACTTC. This codes for CASSPDSARAETQYF.